This T cell receptor beta chain derives from a study of shared T cell receptors in the human thymus. The CDR3 contains 15 residues. Trimming took 5 bases from V and 4 from J; bases not matched to a gene: 8. CDR1 and CDR2 (germline): SGHAT, FQNNGV. Method: immunoSEQ multiplex PCR; TCRdb's copy keeps in-frame clones and lacks some. The sample has some 700,000 clones, around 85% seen once. This sample also belongs to another study, concerning human thymus T cells.

This TCR derives from a girl younger than two with a congenital heart defect. This chain joins TRBV11-2 and TRBJ2-3; the match to TRBD2 covers 8 bases. Sequenced: thymocytes. CDR3 residues: CASSQDGGAADTQYF. In DNA form, the CDR3 reads TGTGCCAGCAGCCAAGACGGGGGGGCTGCAGATACGCAGTATTTT.